This T cell receptor beta chain originates from a study of identical twins. Every sampled donor was Caucasian and healthy. Broader study findings: Analyses of zero insertions could, in part, be confounded by invariant MAIT and iNKT cells. Monozygotic twins shared more out-of-frame TCR alpha than recombination models predicted.

The CDR3 runs to 13 residues. The junction had 4 bases not matched to a gene; V was cut back by 8 bases and J by 3 bases. Germline V CDR1 and CDR2: MNHNS, SASEGT. This clonotype was observed at least ten times. Its target is unknown. TCRdb processed the 5' RACE reads anew with MiXCR; each CDR3 protein has one entry. Of under 250,000 distinct CDR3 sequences detected, 9.4% appear once; the ten largest clones hold approximately 5.1%. This chain joins TRBV6-1 and TRBJ2-4, with 7 bases identical to TRBD1. The specimen was memory (CD45RO+) T cells sorted from blood. The clonotype originates from a woman younger than 30 in good health. CDR3 DNA sequence: TGTGCCAGCCAAGGGACAGACAAAAACATTCAGTACTTC. Translation: CASQGTDKNIQYF.